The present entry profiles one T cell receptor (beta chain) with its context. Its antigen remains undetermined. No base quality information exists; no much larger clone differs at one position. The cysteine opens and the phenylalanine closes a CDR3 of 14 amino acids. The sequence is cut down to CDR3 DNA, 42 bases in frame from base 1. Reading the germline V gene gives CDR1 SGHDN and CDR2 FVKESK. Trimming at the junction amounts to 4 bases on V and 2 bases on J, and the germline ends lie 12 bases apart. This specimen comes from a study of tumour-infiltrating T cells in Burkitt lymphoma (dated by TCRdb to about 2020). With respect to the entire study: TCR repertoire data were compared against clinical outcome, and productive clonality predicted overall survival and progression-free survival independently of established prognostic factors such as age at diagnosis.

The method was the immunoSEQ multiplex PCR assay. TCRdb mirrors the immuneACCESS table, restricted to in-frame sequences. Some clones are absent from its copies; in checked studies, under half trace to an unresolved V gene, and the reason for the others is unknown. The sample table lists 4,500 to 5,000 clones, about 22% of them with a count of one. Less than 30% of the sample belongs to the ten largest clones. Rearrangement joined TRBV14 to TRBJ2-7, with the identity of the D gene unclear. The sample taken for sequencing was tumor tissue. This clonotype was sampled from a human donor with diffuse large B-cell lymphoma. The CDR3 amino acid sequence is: CASSPWTGPYEQYF. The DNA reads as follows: TGTGCCAGCAGCCCGTGGACGGGTCCCTACGAGCAGTACTTC.